This TCR delta chain was recovered during a study of γδ T cells in repeated Plasmodium falciparum infection. Bulk repertoires came from Vgamma9/Vdelta2+ or Vdelta2-negative gammadelta T cells flow-sorted from PBMC. TCRdb re-called the multiplex PCR reads via CATT. The data hold over 45,000 delta-chain clones, with around 1.6% observed a single time. V dropped 5 bases and J dropped 0; count of bases not matched to a gene: 14. Germline V gene lookup returns CDR1 TVYSNPD and CDR2 GDNSRS (reference sequence). The CDR3 is made up of 16 amino acids. Findings and caveats of the study: Vgamma9/Vdelta2+ repertoires stayed stably polyclonal over time and infection.

This clone occurred many times. The target antigen is unknown. The TCRdb protein comes from a much larger clone and disagrees with this DNA's translation at residue 7, likely due to a read error; the protein given here is derived from the DNA. The sequencing input was gamma-delta T cells from blood. This chain uses TRDV3 with TRDJ1; 8 bases line up with TRDD3. This TCR was recovered from a pool of human donors (malaria-infected and uninfected, not separated). CDR3 DNA: TGTGCCCCCTTATCCACCAGGGATACGTACACCGATAAACTCATCTTT. Protein: CAPLSTRDTYTDKLIF.